Below, 15 T cell receptor beta chains from the same sample are listed, as sequenced in a study of cytomegalovirus exposure and HLA in healthy donors. PCR involved 60 Vbeta and 13 Jbeta primers. The data were produced by immunoSEQ multiplex PCR, yet TCRdb's version contains in-frame clones alone and is incomplete. The data contain 120,000 to 150,000 clones, less than 9.5% of them singletons. Material for sequencing was PBMCs. The receptors derive from a male donor in good health and CMV-seronegative.

CDR3 sequence: CASSQGLSYGYTF. CDR3 nucleotides: TGTGCCAGCAGTCAGGGCTTGAGCTATGGCTACACCTTC. V gene TRBV4-2 combines with J gene TRBJ1-2, with D tentatively TRBD1 (5 bases). The CDR3 has 13 residues. With 6 bases removed from V and 4 bases from J, the gap between germline ends came to 12 bases. Per the germline V gene, CDR1 is LGHNA and CDR2 is YNFKEQ.

The V call is TRBV11-2, the J call TRBJ1-4; tentative D call: TRBD1 (5 bases). The CDR3 consists of 16 residues. CDR1 is SGHAT and CDR2 is FQNNGV in the germline V gene. Trimming pared 4 bases from V and 0 bases from J, leaving 12 bases between. CDR3 in amino acids: CASSSRDLATNEKLFF. CDR3 DNA sequence: TGTGCCAGCAGCTCGCGGGACTTGGCAACTAATGAAAAACTGTTTTTT.

This clone was detected a few times. This chain links TRBV28 with TRBJ1-1; 12 nucleotides line up with TRBD1. Germline V lookup: CDR1 MDHEN, CDR2 SYDVKM. The CDR3 contains 16 residues. J was trimmed by 1 base and V by 4 bases; bases with no gene match: 4. The CDR3 protein is CASSSTGQGANTEAFF. The DNA for the CDR3 is TGTGCCAGCAGTTCCACGGGACAGGGGGCGAACACTGAAGCTTTCTTT.

This chain uses TRBV7-3 with TRBJ2-7; 8 nucleotides match TRBD2. Germline trimming cut 4 bases from V and 1 base from J; bases unmatched to any gene: 6. In germline, CDR1 is SGHTA, CDR2 FQGTGA. This CDR3 spans 15 amino acids. CDR3 DNA: TGTGCCAGCAGCTCCAGCCGGGGGGGGTCCTACGAGCAGTACTTC. Translated, it gives CASSSSRGGSYEQYF.

The CDR3 spells CSVREPGGLGNEQFF. The DNA for the CDR3 is TGCAGCGTCCGAGAACCAGGGGGCTTAGGCAATGAGCAGTTCTTC. V and J are TRBV29-1 and TRBJ2-1; 8 nucleotides agree with TRBD1. CDR3 length: 15 amino acids. Germline loops: CDR1 SQVTM, CDR2 ANQGSEA. V shed 6 bases, J shed 6 bases, and the junction held 13 bases outside the gene matches.

A few counts support this clone. The rearrangement links TRBV10-3 to TRBJ2-5; 10 bases are a match to TRBD2. CDR1 is ENHRY, CDR2 SYGVKD, per germline. V was pared by 8 bases and J by 5 bases, with 8 bases of the junction left unmatched. The CDR3 is 14 residues long. CDR3 in DNA: TGTGCCATCGGCCCTAGCGGGGGCAGGGAGACCCAGTACTTC. This codes for CAIGPSGGRETQYF.

V and J are TRBV25-1 and TRBJ1-2, with 10 positions matching TRBD1. This CDR3 spans 13 amino acids. CDR1 MGHDK and CDR2 SYGVNS come from the germline V gene. Unmatched junction bases numbered 3, after V lost 3 bases and J lost 8 bases. CDR3 nucleotides: TGTGCCAGCAGTGACGACAGGGGGCACGGCTACACCTTC. Translating gives CASSDDRGHGYTF.

The gene calls are TRBV19 and TRBJ2-7; TRBD1 might be the D (6 bases). This CDR3 is built from 13 residues. The V end was cut by 6 bases, the J end by 0 bases, with 9 bases between. CDR1 is LNHDA, CDR2 SQIVND, per germline (reference sequence). The CDR3 loop reads CASRRGSSYEQYF. The CDR3 DNA sequence: TGTGCCAGTAGAAGGGGGAGCTCCTACGAGCAGTACTTC.

There are a few counts of this clone. The rearrangement joins TRBV7-9 to TRBJ2-1; 9 nucleotides align to TRBD2. Trimming cost V 3 bases and J 2 bases; bases outside gene matches: 2. The CDR3 runs to 15 residues. Germline values: CDR1 SEHNR, CDR2 FQNEAQ (reference sequence). The CDR3: CASSFSGSPYNEQFF. The CDR3 DNA reads TGTGCCAGCAGCTTTAGCGGGAGCCCCTACAATGAGCAGTTCTTC.

This clone came up a few times. The CDR3 loop is CASSLIDNEQFF. The CDR3 coding sequence is TGTGCCAGCAGCTTGATCGACAATGAGCAGTTCTTC. The chain carries TRBV5-4 and TRBJ2-1; unclear D gene. Deletions cut 1 base from V and 5 bases from J, with 4 bases between. This CDR3 region has 12 residues. Germline V CDR1 and CDR2: SGHNT, YYREEE (reference sequence). Complete variable domain (other parts from reference TRBV5-4 and TRBJ2-1): ETGVTQSPTHLIKTRGQQVTLRCSSQSGHNTVSWYQQALGQGPQFIFQYYREEENGRGNFPPRFSGLQFPNYSSELNVNALELDDSALYLCASSLIDNEQFFGPGTRLTVL.

This clone appeared a few times. At one boundary the junction diverges from the germline segment, which might be a read error. Other DNA sequences within the sample encode an identical CDR3. The chain couples TRBV5-6 to TRBJ2-1, with 9 bases that match TRBD1. This CDR3 is built from 17 residues. CDR1 is SGHDT and CDR2 is YYEEEE in the germline V gene. CDR3 in DNA: TGTGCCAGCAGCCTAACAGGGGGCCCTAGCTCCTACAACGAGCAGTTCTTC. Translation: CASSLTGGPSSYNEQFF.

This clone appeared a few times. This chain connects TRBV5-5 to TRBJ1-3; a possible D gene is TRBD1 (5 bases). Germline values: CDR1 SGHKS, CDR2 YYEKEE (reference sequence). V was trimmed by 5 bases and J by 2 bases, leaving 17 bases between them. The CDR3 extends over 16 amino acids. CDR3 in amino acids: CASSRGGEEAGNTIYF. In DNA form, the CDR3 reads TGTGCCAGCAGTCGGGGCGGGGAGGAGGCTGGAAACACCATATATTTT.

This clone has just a few counts. The gene calls are TRBV4-1 and TRBJ1-4, with D maybe TRBD1 (6 bases). This CDR3 has 17 residues. The V and J ends lost 4 bases and 7 bases respectively, with 22 bases between them. CDR1 is MGHRA and CDR2 is YSYEKL in the germline V gene. The CDR3 DNA is TGCGCCAGCAGCCTCCTAGTAGCAGGGGCGGAGGCTGAAAAACTGTTTTTT. Protein product: CASSLLVAGAEAEKLFF.

This clone was observed a handful of times. This chain links TRBV6-5 with TRBJ2-6; D gene ambiguous. The germline CDR1 and CDR2 sequences are MNHEY and SVGAGI. Trimming took off 2 bases at V and 0 bases at J, with 5 bases between the two ends. CDR3 length equals 15 residues. The CDR3 is CASSYAHSGANVLTF. The CDR3 DNA follows: TGTGCCAGCAGTTACGCACACTCTGGGGCCAACGTCCTGACTTTC.

The rearrangement joins TRBV2 to TRBJ1-4; TRBD1 matches at 7 bases. Germline V CDR1 and CDR2: SNHLY, FYNNEI. The CDR3 sequence is 13 residues long. After removal of 8 bases from V and 2 bases from J, the junction contained 2 bases not matched to a gene. Here the CDR3 DNA reads TGTGCCAGCTCGGGACAGACTAATGAAAAACTGTTTTTT. Translation gives CASSGQTNEKLFF.